Listed here are 18 T cell receptor beta chains from one sample, sequenced in a study of shared clonotypes between healthy human individuals. Assay: immunoSEQ multiplex PCR; the TCRdb copy retains only in-frame clones and omits some. The sample lists 2 million to 3 million clones, approximately 94% occurring once. Input material: naive CD4+ T cells from PBMCs. Noted subset: CD45RA+ positively selected. All receptors come from a man between 18 and 29 years old in good health. Some clones in this sample may be carry-over from other donors' samples.

Details on this clone: The same CDR3 can be traced to other DNA sequences in this sample. V and J are TRBV5-1 and TRBJ2-1, with D perhaps matching TRBD1 (6 bases). This CDR3 has 13 residues. Trimming removed 4 bases at V and 8 bases at J, with 13 bases between. Germline-derived CDR1 and CDR2 are SGHRS and YFSETQ. CDR3 sequence: CASSLQGWDEQFF. DNA of the CDR3: TGCGCCAGCAGCCTACAGGGTTGGGATGAGCAGTTCTTC.

For the CDR3, the DNA is TGTGCCAGCAGCTCCACAGGGGGCCGCAACACTGAAGCTTTCTTT. This translates into CASSSTGGRNTEAFF. The chain uses TRBV28 and TRBJ1-1; 9 bases align to TRBD1. The CDR3 has 15 residues. Germline assignment: CDR1 MDHEN and CDR2 SYDVKM. V was pared by 6 bases and J by 2 bases, with 7 bases of the junction left unmatched.

This chain joins TRBV28 and TRBJ1-6; 12 nucleotides align to TRBD1. The CDR3 consists of 19 residues. Germline trimming cut 8 bases from V and 5 bases from J; bases unmatched to any gene: 16. The V gene's germline CDR1 is MDHEN and CDR2 SYDVKM. CDR3 bases: TGTGCCAGCTCCCTTTTCTCCGGGACAGGGGGCTTGGATAATTCACCCCTCCACTTT. As protein: CASSLFSGTGGLDNSPLHF.

V usage is TRBV27 and J usage is TRBJ2-2, with 9 positions matching TRBD1. The CDR3 extends over 16 amino acids. Germline values: CDR1 MNHEY, CDR2 SMNVEV (reference sequence). The junction had 6 bases not matched to a gene; V was cut back by 3 bases and J by 4 bases. The CDR3 loop is CASSFRGTGLTGELFF. CDR3 nucleotides: TGTGCCAGCAGTTTTAGGGGGACAGGGCTCACCGGGGAGCTGTTTTTT.

This chain links TRBV28 with TRBJ2-3; 8 positions agree with TRBD2. The trim removed 3 bases at V and 5 bases at J, leaving 4 bases unmatched. The CDR3 has 14 residues. Germline V gene lookup returns CDR1 MDHEN and CDR2 SYDVKM. In DNA, the CDR3 is TGTGCCAGCAGTTTCTTAGCGGGATTAGATACGCAGTATTTT. Amino acids: CASSFLAGLDTQYF.

Remarks on this clone: Other DNA sequences in this sample translate to the same CDR3. The chain links TRBV11-2 to TRBJ1-5; D uncertain. Looked up from germline, CDR1 is SGHAT and CDR2 is FQNNGV. V lost 0 bases to trimming and J lost 6 bases, with 6 bases between them. This CDR3 region has 13 residues. Here the CDR3 DNA reads TGTGCCAGCAGCTTAGACCTGGGTCAGCCCCAGCATTTT. Encoded protein: CASSLDLGQPQHF.

This chain's CDR3 is CASRGSSYNEQFF. CDR3 DNA: TGTGCCAGCAGGGGGTCCTCCTACAATGAGCAGTTCTTC. This chain joins TRBV6-5 and TRBJ2-1, with no clear D. This CDR3 is built from 13 residues. Deletions cut 6 bases from V and 0 bases from J, with 6 bases between. The germline CDR1 and CDR2 sequences are MNHEY and SVGAGI.

This clone was detected only once. CDR3 bases: TGTGCCAGCACTACAGACAGGGGGCGCGACGAGCAGTACTTC. Translated: CASTTDRGRDEQYF. This chain connects TRBV27 to TRBJ2-7; 10 bases fit TRBD1. This CDR3 is built from 14 residues. V shed 7 bases and J 5 bases; nucleotides not matched to a gene: 8. From germline, CDR1 is MNHEY and CDR2 SMNVEV (reference sequence).

V usage is TRBV7-2 and J usage is TRBJ2-3; 7 bases fit TRBD2. The CDR3 length is 15 residues. With V trimmed by 5 bases and J by 2 bases, 7 bases remained unmatched. Germline values: CDR1 SGHTA, CDR2 FQGNSA. CDR3 DNA: TGTGCCAGCAGCCTCTTAGCGGGCGACACAGATACGCAGTATTTT. It encodes CASSLLAGDTDTQYF.

This sequence joins TRBV7-8 and TRBJ2-7, with 11 bases that match TRBD2. J was trimmed by 3 bases and V by 1 base; bases with no gene match: 8. Germline CDR1 and CDR2: SGHVS and FQNEAQ. The CDR3 length is 17 residues. This CDR3 is CASSLVYTSGSGYEQYF. In DNA form, the CDR3 reads TGTGCCAGCAGCTTAGTATATACTAGCGGGAGTGGCTACGAGCAGTACTTC.

A word on this clone: A much larger clone differs from this one at a single base, so this may be a read error. This chain joins TRBV6-6 and TRBJ1-1, with D perhaps matching TRBD1 (5 bases). V was trimmed by 6 bases and J by 1 base, leaving 9 bases between them. The CDR3 extends over 13 amino acids. Germline values: CDR1 MNHNY, CDR2 SVGAGI (reference sequence). The CDR3 region is CASSPGRNTEAFF. As DNA, the CDR3 is TGTGCCAGCAGCCCGGGACGGAACACTGAAGCTTTCTTT.

This clone was picked up one time. Additional DNA sequences in this sample encode the identical CDR3. This chain uses TRBV28 with TRBJ1-5, with 8 bases fitting TRBD1. With 6 bases clipped from V and 7 bases from J, the junction kept 8 bases outside the gene matches. The CDR3 is made up of 14 amino acids. In germline, CDR1 is MDHEN, CDR2 SYDVKM. For the CDR3, the DNA is TGTGCCAGCAGGGGGACAGGAGGCGGGCAGCCCCAGCATTTT. Amino acids: CASRGTGGGQPQHF.

This clone has a handful of counts. Other DNA sequences in this sample translate to the same CDR3. The CDR3 bases are TGTGCCAGCAGCTTGCGCGGTAGCTCCTACAATGAGCAGTTCTTC. Its translation: CASSLRGSSYNEQFF. V is TRBV7-9 and J is TRBJ2-1; D unclear. Trimming removed 3 bases from V and 0 bases from J, with 9 bases in between. The CDR3 length is 15 residues. In germline, CDR1 is SEHNR, CDR2 FQNEAQ (reference sequence).

The V gene is TRBV6-4, the J gene TRBJ1-5; D gene uncertain. V was trimmed by 8 bases and J by 5 bases, leaving 10 bases between them. The CDR3 runs to 12 residues. The germline CDR1 and CDR2 sequences are MRHNA and SNTAGT. In DNA, the CDR3 is TGTGCCAGCTTTACCCGGGATCAGCCCCAGCATTTT. Protein: CASFTRDQPQHF.

The chain carries TRBV20-1 and TRBJ1-2; 9 bases map to TRBD1. Germline CDR1 and CDR2: DFQATT and SNEGSKA (reference sequence). The V gene end was trimmed by 6 bases and the J gene end by 8 bases; junction bases not matched to a gene: 4. The CDR3 spans 11 residues. DNA of the CDR3: TGCAGTGCCCCGGACAGGGGAGGCTACACCTTC. Translation: CSAPDRGGYTF.

For this clone: Within the sample, other DNA sequences also encode this same CDR3. The rearrangement links TRBV19 to TRBJ1-4; TRBD1 is a possible D gene (5 bases). Deletions cut 2 bases from V and 8 bases from J, with 15 bases between. The CDR3 sequence is 15 residues long. Germline V CDR1 and CDR2: LNHDA, SQIVND (reference sequence). CDR3 loop: CASSIRRGGGEKLFF. The CDR3 DNA sequence: TGTGCCAGTAGTATAAGGAGGGGAGGAGGAGAAAAACTGTTTTTT. Full variable domain (rest looked up from reference TRBV19 and TRBJ1-4): DGGITQSPKYLFRKEGQNVTLSCEQNLNHDAMYWYRQDPGQGLRLIYYSQIVNDFQKGDIAEGYSVSREKKESFPLTVTSAQKNPTAFYLCASSIRRGGGEKLFFGSGTQLSVL.

The gene calls are TRBV6-6 and TRBJ1-1; D is unresolved. CDR1 MNHNY and CDR2 SVGAGI come from the germline V gene (reference sequence). The V and J ends lost 11 bases and 3 bases respectively, with 10 bases between them. The CDR3 sequence is 11 residues long. The CDR3 coding sequence is TGTGCCGTTGGCAGGTACACTGAAGCTTTCTTT. This translates into CAVGRYTEAFF.

This chain uses TRBV7-2 with TRBJ2-5; 7 bases map to TRBD2. V dropped 3 bases and J dropped 0; count of bases not matched to a gene: 7. The CDR3 has 16 residues. Germline loops: CDR1 SGHTA, CDR2 FQGNSA. The CDR3 nucleotides are TGTGCCAGCAGCTTTGCCCAGCGGGGCTACCAAGAGACCCAGTACTTC. This codes for CASSFAQRGYQETQYF.